This TCR beta chain is drawn from a study of blood T cell repertoires in COVID-19. Background on the study: Sites in the United States, Italy and Spain provided acute and convalescent COVID-19 samples. Sample material is recorded as cDNA or gDNA derived from T cells, B-cell-depleted T cells, or PBMCs.

Authors' data handling: Reference gene primers were amplified, and this amplification served to estimate nucleated cell counts. Sequencing used immunoSEQ multiplex PCR; TCRdb keeps in-frame clones, though not all of them. D and trimming come from the DNA, and the V and J calls and clone size come from that table. Of 300,000 or so clones in the sample, 80% to 90% were seen once. The V end was cut by 0 bases, the J end by 4 bases, with 17 bases between. CDR3 size: 17 residues. In germline, CDR1 is LGHNA, CDR2 YNFKEQ. The specimen sequenced was peripheral blood. The V and J genes are TRBV4-2 and TRBJ2-3; D is perhaps TRBD2 (6 bases). The receptor's source is a man aged 45-65 years with active or convalescent COVID-19. Written as DNA, the CDR3 is TGTGCCAGCAGCCAAGATAACCCTTGGGCTAGCGCAGATACGCAGTATTTT. It codes for CASSQDNPWASADTQYF.